Listed below are T cell receptor beta chains from one sample, sequenced in a study of blood T cell repertoires in COVID-19. Measured with immunoSEQ multiplex PCR; TCRdb has only the in-frame clones, and not every one. Of about 210,000 clones in the sample, about nine tenths were seen once. Sequenced sample: PBMCs or T cells enriched from blood (not recorded which). These receptors all stem from a man aged 18-30 years with acute COVID-19. Both conserved end residues are part of each CDR3. A D gene is named only where the DNA matches it firmly. Not every row has a clone size; where given, it reads once, few, many or a size class.

abundance	v_gene	d_gene	j_gene	CDR3aa	CDR3nt
-	TRBV11-3	TRBD2	TRBJ2-1	CASSLDWVGRENNEQFF	TGTGCCAGCAGCTTAGATTGGGTTGGGCGGGAGAACAATGAGCAGTTCTTC
-	TRBV5-1	-	TRBJ1-4	CASSPLTLTKGEKLFF	TGCGCCAGCAGCCCCCTTACACTTACTAAGGGGGAAAAACTGTTTTTT
-	TRBV21-1	-	TRBJ2-2	CASSKERSPGKGTGELFF	TGTGCCAGCAGCAAAGAACGCAGTCCGGGGAAGGGTACCGGGGAGCTGTTTTTT
-	TRBV7-2	-	TRBJ1-2	CASSLDSVGNYGYTF	TGTGCCAGCAGCTTAGACTCGGTCGGTAACTATGGCTACACCTTC
-	TRBV3-1/TRBV3-2	TRBD2	TRBJ2-1	CASSHLAGDYNEQFF	TGTGCCAGCAGCCATCTAGCGGGAGACTACAATGAGCAGTTCTTC
-	TRBV6-1	TRBD2	TRBJ2-5	CASSARTSGSQETQYF	TGTGCCAGCAGTGCTCGGACTAGCGGATCCCAAGAGACCCAGTACTTC
-	TRBV5-1	TRBD2	TRBJ2-3	CASSLGSRGADTQYF	TGCGCCAGCAGCTTGGGGTCCCGGGGGGCAGATACGCAGTATTTT
-	TRBV7-3	-	TRBJ1-1	CASSYQGHAEAFF	TGTGCCAGCAGCTACCAGGGGCATGCTGAAGCTTTCTTT
-	TRBV30	-	TRBJ1-5	CAWSAGEGHQPQHF	TGTGCCTGGAGTGCGGGGGAGGGGCATCAGCCCCAGCATTTT
-	TRBV15	-	TRBJ2-7	CATSRAAPGEQYF	TGTGCCACCAGCAGAGCTGCCCCGGGCGAGCAGTACTTC
once	TRBV19	-	TRBJ2-1	CASNGRVSENEQFF	TGTGCCAGTAATGGCAGGGTATCTGAAAATGAGCAGTTCTTC
-	TRBV19	-	TRBJ1-6	CASEDRENSPLHF	TGTGCCAGTGAAGACAGAGAAAATTCACCCCTCCACTTT
-	TRBV21-1	-	TRBJ2-7	CASSKFNAGGSYEQYF	TGTGCCAGCAGCAAATTTAACGCGGGAGGGTCCTACGAGCAGTACTTC
-	TRBV30	-	TRBJ1-1	CAWSRAGAETEAFF	TGTGCCTGGAGTCGGGCAGGGGCGGAAACTGAAGCTTTCTTT
once	TRBV5-1	-	TRBJ2-7	CASSLSPRGDEQYF	TGCGCCAGCAGCTTGTCCCCCAGGGGCGACGAGCAGTACTTC
many	TRBV18	TRBD1	TRBJ2-2	CASSPGQGRELFF	TGTGCCAGCTCACCAGGACAGGGGAGGGAGCTGTTTTTT
few	TRBV2	TRBD1	TRBJ1-6	CASRRTGESGSSPLHF	TGTGCCAGCAGGCGGACAGGGGAGAGTGGAAGTTCACCCCTCCACTTT
once	TRBV2	TRBD1	TRBJ1-1	CASSNDRGRPEAFF	TGTGCCAGCAGTAATGACAGGGGCCGACCGGAAGCTTTCTTT
-	TRBV27	-	TRBJ2-3	CANSYQASTDTQYF	TGTGCCAACAGTTACCAAGCTTCCACAGATACGCAGTATTTT
-	TRBV19	TRBD1	TRBJ1-1	CASSTRRGTANTEAFF	TGTGCCAGTAGTACCCGAAGGGGGACAGCTAACACTGAAGCTTTCTTT
-	TRBV7-9	-	TRBJ1-6	CASSSDNSPLHF	TGTGCCAGCAGCTCTGATAATTCACCCCTCCACTTT
once	TRBV28	-	TRBJ2-3	CASSMLDRGLAGATDTQYF	TGTGCCAGCAGTATGCTGGACAGGGGTCTAGCGGGAGCTACAGATACGCAGTATTTT
-	TRBV29-1	-	TRBJ1-2	CSVEAPAGEGYGYTF	TGCAGCGTTGAAGCTCCTGCCGGGGAGGGCTATGGCTACACCTTC
-	TRBV6-5	TRBD2	TRBJ2-1	CASSYGGGVWNEQFF	TGTGCCAGCAGTTACGGGGGAGGGGTTTGGAATGAGCAGTTCTTC
-	TRBV28	TRBD2	TRBJ2-1	CASRGAGGKTEQFF	TGTGCCAGCAGGGGAGCGGGAGGGAAAACTGAGCAGTTCTTC
-	TRBV25-1	TRBD1	TRBJ2-5	CASSQTGTQETQYF	TGTGCCAGCAGCCAGACAGGGACGCAAGAGACCCAGTACTTC
-	TRBV30	-	TRBJ1-2	CAWSGSGSYTF	TGTGCCTGGAGTGGCTCAGGGAGCTACACCTTC
-	TRBV7-9	TRBD2	TRBJ2-3	CASSSSGRSDTQYF	TGTGCCAGCAGTTCTAGCGGGAGATCCGATACGCAGTATTTT
-	TRBV6-2/TRBV6-3	-	TRBJ2-7	CASSSWPGSYEQYF	TGTGCCAGCAGTTCCTGGCCGGGGTCCTACGAGCAGTACTTC
once	TRBV30	TRBD1	TRBJ1-1	CASGDRGNTEAFF	TGTGCCTCGGGAGACAGGGGGAACACTGAAGCTTTCTTT
-	TRBV14	-	TRBJ2-5	CASSQEYGVETQYF	TGTGCCAGCAGCCAAGAGTACGGAGTCGAGACCCAGTACTTC
-	TRBV20-1	-	TRBJ2-7	CSASLYGTRFYEQYF	TGCAGTGCTAGTCTATACGGGACAAGATTCTACGAGCAGTACTTC
-	TRBV5-1	-	TRBJ2-2	CATSTDTGELFF	TGCGCCACCTCGACTGACACCGGGGAGCTGTTTTTT
once	TRBV11-3	TRBD2	TRBJ2-7	CASSPGGEGLDEQYF	TGTGCCAGCAGCCCTGGAGGGGAGGGATTGGACGAGCAGTACTTC
-	TRBV27	-	TRBJ1-3	CASSSDSYSGNTIYF	TGTGCCAGCAGTTCAGACAGCTACTCTGGAAACACCATATATTTT
-	TRBV7-2	TRBD1	TRBJ2-6	CATRQGPSGANVLTF	TGTGCCACCCGACAGGGGCCCTCTGGGGCCAACGTCCTGACTTTC
-	TRBV10-1	-	TRBJ1-2	CASSESMGAKNGYTF	TGCGCCAGCAGTGAGTCGATGGGGGCGAAGAATGGCTACACCTTC
-	TRBV11-2	TRBD1	TRBJ1-1	CASSLGTGGPTEAFF	TGTGCCAGCAGCTTAGGTACAGGGGGCCCCACTGAAGCTTTCTTT
-	TRBV6-1	-	TRBJ1-2	CASSAAETEITANYGYTF	TGTGCCAGCAGTGCAGCCGAGACAGAGATAACCGCTAACTATGGCTACACCTTC
-	TRBV28	-	TRBJ1-2	CASSGAGQTDNYGYTF	TGTGCCAGCAGTGGGGCAGGGCAGACCGATAACTATGGCTACACCTTC
-	TRBV30	TRBD1	TRBJ1-3	CAWSFQTGAGNTIYF	TGTGCCTGGAGTTTCCAGACAGGGGCCGGAAACACCATATATTTT
-	TRBV13	-	TRBJ2-7	CASSLGGARYEQYF	TGTGCCAGCAGCTTAGGGGGGGCGCGGTACGAGCAGTACTTC
-	TRBV14	TRBD1	TRBJ2-7	CASSEIPGTGRYEQYF	TGTGCCAGCAGCGAGATCCCGGGGACAGGGCGCTACGAGCAGTACTTC
-	TRBV2	-	TRBJ1-1	CASTLGRDNTEAFF	TGTGCCAGCACCCTGGGGCGGGATAACACTGAAGCTTTCTTT
-	TRBV28	TRBD1	TRBJ1-2	CASSPPDRGVYGYTF	TGTGCCAGCAGTCCGCCGGACAGGGGTGTCTATGGCTACACCTTC
-	TRBV28	-	TRBJ1-1	CASSLSHSANGLKEAFF	TGTGCCAGCAGTCTATCACACAGTGCAAATGGTCTTAAAGAAGCTTTCTTT
-	TRBV5-5	-	TRBJ2-5	CASSPGSSRVAETQYF	TGTGCCAGCAGCCCAGGCAGTTCAAGAGTCGCGGAGACCCAGTACTTC
-	TRBV28	TRBD1	TRBJ1-6	CASRPGQGAYNSPLHF	TGTGCCAGCAGACCCGGACAGGGCGCCTATAATTCACCCCTCCACTTT
-	TRBV2	TRBD2	TRBJ2-7	CATRPSGSSPYEQYF	TGTGCCACCCGCCCTAGCGGGAGCTCTCCGTACGAGCAGTACTTC
-	TRBV7-3	TRBD2	TRBJ2-7	CASSTTSGRYHEQYF	TGTGCCAGCAGCACAACTAGCGGGAGGTACCACGAGCAGTACTTC